These 5 T cell receptor beta chains came from one sample sequenced in a study of CD8+CD57+ T cells in acquired aplastic anemia (dated by TCRdb to the late 2010s). The instrument given in TCRdb is Illumina HiSeq 2000. Profiling of TCR beta VDJ combinations and CDR3 sequences used genomic DNA as the template. TCRdb passed the public sequencing reads through fastp at Q25 and MiXCR, retaining productive beta sequences. Rows with a matching CDR3 protein are joined into one entry that keeps the most common DNA and genes. For this sample the table gives around 180,000 distinct CDR3 sequences, of which 64% were detected only once. 46% of the sample rests with the top ten. Sequenced: sorted CD4+, CD8+, or CD8+CD57+ T cells (not recorded which) from PBMCs. Every receptor here comes from a human donor with severe aplastic anemia or a healthy control (not recorded which).

Many counts were recorded for this clonotype. The chain employs TRBV27 and TRBJ2-7; 9 bases fit TRBD2. CDR1 and CDR2 from the germline V gene are MNHEY and SMNVEV (reference sequence). The length of the CDR3 is 15 residues. V dropped 6 bases and J dropped 1; count of bases not matched to a gene: 7. The CDR3 region is CASRLAGWASYEQYF. CDR3 nucleotide sequence: TGTGCCAGCAGACTAGCGGGTTGGGCATCCTACGAGCAGTACTTC.

The chain joins TRBV7-2 to TRBJ1-5; possible D gene TRBD1, 5 bases. V was clipped by 3 bases and J by 3 bases, with 9 bases between them. Germline CDR1 is SGHTA and CDR2 is FQGNSA. The CDR3 loop spans 14 amino acids. CDR3: CASSFDSINQPQHF. CDR3 DNA: TGTGCCAGCAGCTTCGACAGCATCAATCAGCCCCAGCATTTT.

The chain uses TRBV7-2 and TRBJ2-7; 9 bases map to TRBD1. The V gene end was trimmed by 5 bases and the J gene end by 6 bases; junction bases not matched to a gene: 5. The germline V gene has CDR1 SGHTA and CDR2 FQGNSA. The CDR3 loop spans 13 amino acids. CDR3 region: CASSPLGQGEQYF. The CDR3 region has the DNA TGTGCCAGCAGCCCCTTGGGACAGGGCGAGCAGTACTTC.

The J gene is TRBJ2-7, the V gene TRBV9; TRBD2 is a possible D gene (6 bases). Trimming pared 4 bases from V and 9 bases from J, leaving 23 bases between. The CDR3 spans 15 residues. Germline V gene sequence: CDR1 SGDLS, CDR2 YYNGEE. The CDR3: CASSLGGSPYLGQYF. CDR3 bases: TGTGCCAGCAGCCTCGGGGGTTCTCCCTATCTTGGGCAGTACTTC.

This chain links TRBV15 with TRBJ2-1; D gene ambiguous. Trimming shortened V by 8 bases and J by 0 bases, and 11 bases separated the two germline ends. This CDR3 is 14 amino acids long. The germline gives CDR1 LNHNV, CDR2 YYDKDF (reference sequence). In nucleotides, the CDR3 is TGTGCCACCGCAGGAACTTACTCCTACAATGAGCAGTTCTTC. Translation gives CATAGTYSYNEQFF.